These T cell receptor beta chains were read from a single sample in a study of shared clonotypes between healthy human individuals. Clones were read by immunoSEQ multiplex PCR, and TCRdb kept only the in-frame ones, dropping some. The data show about 2.3 million clones, less than 95% seen once. Sequences were obtained from naive CD4+ T cells from PBMCs. The receptors come from a man between 18 and 29 years old in good health. Some clones in this sample may be carry-over from other donors' samples. Each CDR3 is given with its conserved first and last residue. The D gene is left open where the match is weak. Not every row has a clone size; where given, it reads once, few, many or a size class.

CASSVGVPRNTGELFF TGTGCCAGCAGCGTAGGGGTCCCCCGGAACACCGGGGAGCTGTTTTTT TRBV9 NA TRBJ2-2 NA 16
CSAQSPGTGNNEQFF TGCAGCGCTCAATCGCCCGGGACAGGTAACAATGAGCAGTTCTTC TRBV29-1 TRBD1 TRBJ2-1 NA 15
CASSPFSAHEQYF TGTGCCAGCTCACCATTTTCGGCCCACGAGCAGTACTTC TRBV18 NA TRBJ2-7 NA 13
CSVEEGVSGEKLFF TGCAGCGTTGAAGAGGGGGTTAGTGGTGAAAAACTGTTTTTT TRBV29-1 NA TRBJ1-4 NA 14
CASSMNRYTGELFF TGTGCCAGTAGTATGAACAGATACACCGGGGAGCTGTTTTTT TRBV19 NA TRBJ2-2 NA 14
CASSLGPRTEAFF TGTGCCAGCAGCTTAGGACCGAGGACTGAAGCTTTCTTT TRBV7-8 NA TRBJ1-1 NA 13
CASSMTGANTGELFF TGTGCCAGCAGTATGACAGGGGCGAACACCGGGGAGCTGTTTTTT TRBV28 TRBD1 TRBJ2-2 once 15
CASSLSGGQASSYEQYF TGTGCCAGCAGTTTATCGGGGGGGCAGGCGAGCTCCTACGAGCAGTACTTC TRBV28 TRBD2 TRBJ2-7 NA 17
CAISESSRRSDSNQPQHF TGTGCCATCAGTGAGTCGAGTCGCCGCTCAGATAGCAATCAGCCCCAGCATTTT TRBV10-3 NA TRBJ1-5 NA 18
CASKGDYGYTF TGTGCCAGCAAGGGTGACTATGGCTACACCTTC TRBV2 NA TRBJ1-2 NA 11
CASSPGLVRWDTGELFF TGTGCCAGCAGCCCTGGACTGGTAAGATGGGACACCGGGGAGCTGTTTTTT TRBV14 NA TRBJ2-2 NA 17
CASSLGRGLTYEQYF TGTGCCAGCAGCTTAGGGAGGGGCCTAACCTACGAGCAGTACTTC TRBV7-2 NA TRBJ2-7 NA 15
CATSRGGLAGGLVNEQFF TGTGCCACCAGCAGAGGGGGGTTAGCGGGAGGTCTGGTGAATGAGCAGTTCTTC TRBV15 TRBD2 TRBJ2-1 NA 18
CASSMSSYSNQPQHF TGTGCCAGTAGTATGAGTAGTTATAGCAATCAGCCCCAGCATTTT TRBV19 NA TRBJ1-5 few 15
CASSKPWMGETQYF TGTGCCAGCAGTAAACCCTGGATGGGGGAGACCCAGTACTTC TRBV6-6 NA TRBJ2-5 NA 14
CASSTPGQGETEAFF TGTGCCAGCAGCACCCCGGGACAGGGTGAAACTGAAGCTTTCTTT TRBV5-6 TRBD1 TRBJ1-1 NA 15
CASSFVGQPQHF TGTGCCAGCAGCTTCGTGGGGCAGCCCCAGCATTTT TRBV28 NA TRBJ1-5 NA 12
CASSSGRAGELFF TGTGCCAGTAGTTCTGGCCGGGCCGGGGAGCTGTTTTTT TRBV19 NA TRBJ2-2 few 13
CASSYLANTDTQYF TGTGCCAGCAGTTACTTAGCGAACACAGATACGCAGTATTTT TRBV6-5 NA TRBJ2-3 NA 14
CASSAGTRDNQPQHF TGTGCCAGCAGCGCAGGCACGAGGGACAATCAGCCCCAGCATTTT TRBV9 NA TRBJ1-5 NA 15
CAISEAQGPSYEQYF TGTGCCATCAGTGAGGCACAGGGGCCTTCCTACGAGCAGTACTTC TRBV10-3 TRBD1 TRBJ2-7 NA 15
CASSFGPTVYGYTF TGTGCCAGCAGTTTCGGCCCGACAGTTTATGGCTACACCTTC TRBV28 NA TRBJ1-2 NA 14
CASSRRQGRLGEKLFF TGTGCCAGCAGTCGAAGACAGGGGCGCCTCGGGGAAAAACTGTTTTTT TRBV28 TRBD1 TRBJ1-4 NA 16
CASSYFSNQPQHF TGTGCCAGCAGCTATTTTAGCAATCAGCCCCAGCATTTT TRBV7-8 NA TRBJ1-5 once 13
CASSPPLSNSLEETQYF TGTGCCAGCTCACCACCCTTATCTAATAGCCTCGAAGAGACCCAGTACTTC TRBV18 NA TRBJ2-5 NA 17
CASSRPTGAVNTEAFF TGTGCCAGCTCGCGCCCCACAGGGGCCGTGAACACTGAAGCTTTCTTT TRBV28 TRBD1 TRBJ1-1 NA 16
CASSQGGEREKLFF TGTGCCAGCAGTCAGGGTGGGGAGCGTGAAAAACTGTTTTTT TRBV28 NA TRBJ1-4 NA 14
CASSLIPETTNEKLFF TGTGCCAGCAGCCTTATCCCAGAGACAACTAATGAAAAACTGTTTTTT TRBV27 NA TRBJ1-4 NA 16
CSVETSGSYEQYF TGCAGCGTTGAGACTAGCGGGAGCTACGAGCAGTACTTC TRBV29-1 TRBD2 TRBJ2-7 NA 13
CASSSLSPTDTQYF TGTGCCAGCAGTTCACTAAGTCCCACAGATACGCAGTATTTT TRBV28 NA TRBJ2-3 NA 14
CASSPRLYQETQYF TGTGCCAGCAGCCCACGGTTATACCAAGAGACCCAGTACTTC TRBV13 NA TRBJ2-5 NA 14
CASSSPGRGRTYEQYF TGTGCCAGCAGCTCCCCTGGCAGGGGGCGAACCTACGAGCAGTACTTC TRBV7-2 TRBD1 TRBJ2-7 NA 16
CASSQVGGDPYGYTF TGTGCCAGCAGCCAAGTTGGAGGGGACCCCTATGGCTACACCTTC TRBV4-2 NA TRBJ1-2 NA 15
CASSLSGQGFYGYTF TGTGCCAGCTCACTCTCGGGACAGGGATTCTATGGCTACACCTTC TRBV18 TRBD1 TRBJ1-2 NA 15
CASSLRGEGNEKLFF TGTGCCAGCAGCCTCAGAGGGGAAGGCAATGAAAAACTGTTTTTT TRBV7-9 NA TRBJ1-4 NA 15
CASSFTGGNYEQYF TGTGCCAGCAGCTTCACTGGCGGAAACTACGAGCAGTACTTC TRBV7-2 NA TRBJ2-7 NA 14